The clone carrying this TCR beta chain was counted between two and nine times. Other DNA sequences of this sample code for an identical CDR3. This record belongs to a study of PD-1 blockade in mismatch repair-deficient tumors. Germline V lookup: CDR1 ENHRY, CDR2 SYGVKD. V dropped 0 bases and J dropped 4 bases, with 10 bases sitting between them. The CDR3 contains 14 residues. Produced via immunoSEQ multiplex PCR; TCRdb's table is partial and in-frame only. Here the sample spans about 84,000 clones, approximately 81% being singletons. The TCR originated in an adult with mismatch repair-deficient cancer. This specimen consisted of peripheral blood, obtained 12 weeks after starting pembrolizumab. This chain connects TRBV10-3 to TRBJ2-7; a possible D gene is TRBD1 (6 bases). The CDR3 DNA reads TGTGCCATCAGTGAGTCTACAGGGAGTTACGAGCAGTACTTC. Protein product: CAISESTGSYEQYF.